The 27 T cell receptor beta chains in this list originate from one sample, sequenced in a study of response to subunit inactivated influenza vaccine. TCRdb fed the RT-PCR reads into MiXCR, producing one record per CDR3 protein. The data contain 500,000 to 600,000 distinct CDR3 sequences, about 17% of them singletons. Source: CD4+ T cells sorted from PBMCs, taken approximately 25 months after vaccination. These receptors came from a man aged 50 to 75 who received an inactivated influenza vaccine.

The chain carries TRBV10-3 and TRBJ2-7, with 8 bases matching TRBD1. This CDR3 comprises 16 residues. With V trimmed by 8 bases and J by 6 bases, 18 bases remained unmatched. Germline CDR1 is ENHRY and CDR2 is SYGVKD. The CDR3 DNA follows: TGTGCCATCCGCCGGCCTGTGGACAGGGTGCGTGGCGAGCAGTACTTC. This encodes CAIRRPVDRVRGEQYF.

This clonotype was seen a few times. This chain uses TRBV6-1 with TRBJ1-5, with TRBD1 matching 7 bases. This CDR3 comprises 17 residues. Germline CDR1 reads MNHNS; CDR2 reads SASEGT. V dropped 0 bases and J dropped 7; count of bases not matched to a gene: 12. The CDR3 sequence: CASSEAYGGGTPQPQHF. In DNA, the CDR3 is TGTGCCAGCAGTGAAGCCTACGGAGGGGGCACCCCCCAGCCCCAGCATTTT.

This clonotype has at least ten counts. This chain connects TRBV6-2 or TRBV6-3 to TRBJ2-7; D possibly corresponds to TRBD1 (6 bases). The CDR3 has 16 residues. Germline values: CDR1 MNHEY, CDR2 SVGEGT. With 5 bases removed from V and 3 bases from J, the gap between germline ends came to 20 bases. The CDR3 DNA reads as TGTGCCAGCAGTACTCTTCAACCCGACAGGAGCTACGAGCAGTACTTC. It specifies CASSTLQPDRSYEQYF.

CDR3: CASSYFRPGQGAISGANVLTF. The CDR3 coding sequence is TGTGCCAGCAGTTACTTCCGGCCGGGACAGGGGGCCATCTCTGGGGCCAACGTCCTGACTTTC. The chain employs TRBV6-2 or TRBV6-3 and TRBJ2-6, with 12 bases that match TRBD1. The CDR3 extends over 21 amino acids. Germline V gene data show CDR1 as MNHEY and CDR2 as SVGEGT. J gave up 0 bases and V 1 base, and 10 bases lay outside the gene matches.

Details on this clonotype: A junction end diverges from the germline sequence, so it may reflect a read error. The rearrangement links TRBV4-2 to TRBJ1-5; 7 positions agree with TRBD1. Germline-derived CDR1 and CDR2 are LGHNA and YNFKEQ. The CDR3 length is 19 residues. CDR3 DNA sequence: TGTGCCAGCAGCCAAGGACAGGGTAGAGGAGGGATGGGGAATCAGCCCCAGCACTTT. Translated, it gives CASSQGQGRGGMGNQPQHF.

The V and J genes are TRBV7-2 and TRBJ2-2, with D perhaps TRBD1 or TRBD2 (6 bases each). The CDR3 totals 16 residues. The germline gives CDR1 SGHTA, CDR2 FQGNSA. The V and J ends lost 1 base and 2 bases respectively, with 11 bases between them. The CDR3: CASSLVGGPNTGELFF. In DNA form, the CDR3 reads TGTGCCAGCAGCTTAGTGGGGGGCCCAAACACCGGGGAGCTGTTTTTT. The variable domain in full, completed from reference TRBV7-2 and TRBJ2-2, reads GAGVSQSPSNKVTEKGKDVELRCDPISGHTALYWYRQSLGQGLEFLIYFQGNSAPDKSGLPSDRFSAERTGGSVSTLTIQRTQQEDSAVYLCASSLVGGPNTGELFFGEGSRLTVL.

The chain uses TRBV12-3 or TRBV12-4 and TRBJ1-2; D not resolved. The CDR3 has 14 amino acids. Trimming took 5 bases from V and 3 from J, leaving 13 bases between them. CDR3 sequence (DNA): TGTGCCAGCAGTCCAAGTGGGGTCGACTATGGCTACACCTTC. As protein: CASSPSGVDYGYTF.

This chain joins TRBV20-1 and TRBJ2-7; no firm D call. Trimming cost V 3 bases and J 3 bases, with 12 bases left between them. Germline lookup yields CDR1 DFQATT and CDR2 SNEGSKA (reference sequence). The CDR3 extends over 13 amino acids. The CDR3 here is CSASIGEHYEQYF. The CDR3 DNA sequence: TGCAGTGCTAGCATTGGGGAACACTACGAGCAGTACTTC.

In its sample, this clonotype was seen a few times. The genes are TRBV5-1 and TRBJ2-7; 8 positions match TRBD2. Germline CDR1 reads SGHRS; CDR2 reads YFSETQ. The trim removed 0 bases at V and 7 bases at J, leaving 9 bases unmatched. This CDR3 comprises 15 residues. CDR3 amino acids: CASSLESSGAGEQYF. For the CDR3, the DNA is TGCGCCAGCAGCTTGGAGAGTAGCGGGGCCGGGGAGCAGTACTTC.

This clonotype was detected many times. The chain links TRBV3-1 to TRBJ1-6; D remains unclear. Germline V gene data show CDR1 as LGHDT and CDR2 as YNNKEL (reference sequence). The CDR3 is made up of 14 amino acids. V gave up 1 base and J gave up 8 bases, with 9 bases separating them. CDR3: CASSQAGRDSPLHF. CDR3 DNA sequence: TGTGCCAGCAGCCAAGCTGGCCGGGATTCACCCCTCCACTTT.

This clonotype has only a few counts. The CDR3 region is CASSTGRREQYF. The DNA for the CDR3 is TGTGCCAGCAGTACCGGGCGACGCGAGCAGTACTTC. The chain couples TRBV7-2 to TRBJ2-7; no reliable D call. The ends were cut back, 6 bases at V and 6 bases at J, with 12 bases in the middle. Germline CDR1 SGHTA, CDR2 FQGNSA. The CDR3 runs 12 residues.

DNA for the CDR3: TGTGCCAGCAGTACCAAGAAGGGGCCATTCTCTGGGGCCAACGTCCTGACTTTC. Translated: CASSTKKGPFSGANVLTF. V gene TRBV28 combines with J gene TRBJ2-6, with a possible D match to TRBD1 (5 bases). The CDR3 has 18 residues. The ends were cut back, 5 bases at V and 0 bases at J, with 17 bases in the middle. Per the germline V gene, CDR1 is MDHEN and CDR2 is SYDVKM.

As DNA, the CDR3 is TGTGCCAGCCCGGGACAGGCGTCAGGCGACACTGAAGCTTTCTTT. Amino acids: CASPGQASGDTEAFF. This chain links TRBV12-3 or TRBV12-4 with TRBJ1-1; TRBD1 matches at 8 bases. With V trimmed by 8 bases and J by 3 bases, 11 bases remained unmatched. The CDR3 spans 15 residues.

This clonotype was observed a handful of times. V is TRBV12-3 or TRBV12-4 and J is TRBJ1-1; no definite D call. V lost 7 bases, J lost 1 base, and 7 bases lay in between. This CDR3 region has 12 residues. This CDR3 is CASTLRNTEAFF. The DNA of the CDR3 is TGTGCCAGCACTCTGAGGAACACTGAAGCTTTCTTT.

The rearrangement links TRBV12-3 or TRBV12-4 to TRBJ1-1, with D uncertain. The CDR3 is made up of 11 amino acids. Trimming took off 1 base at V and 6 bases at J, with 3 bases between the two ends. CDR3 sequence reads: CASSLGPEAFF. CDR3 sequence (DNA): TGTGCCAGCAGTTTAGGGCCTGAAGCTTTCTTT.

The chain uses TRBV28 and TRBJ1-2, with D tentatively TRBD1 (6 bases). V was trimmed by 5 bases and J by 7 bases, leaving 20 bases between them. This CDR3 spans 15 amino acids. Germline V gives CDR1 MDHEN, CDR2 SYDVKM. The CDR3 sequence: CASSQSNRELFGYTF. Written as DNA, the CDR3 is TGTGCCAGCAGTCAATCAAACAGGGAATTGTTTGGCTACACCTTC.

This clonotype was seen repeatedly, ten times or more. This chain joins TRBV29-1 and TRBJ2-2; TRBD2 agrees at 11 bases. Looked up from germline, CDR1 is SQVTM and CDR2 is ANQGSEA. The V gene end was trimmed by 4 bases and the J gene end by 7 bases; junction bases not matched to a gene: 8. There are 15 residues in the CDR3. The CDR3 reads CSVGLLAGASGELFF. DNA for the CDR3: TGCAGCGTTGGGCTACTAGCGGGAGCTAGCGGGGAGCTGTTTTTT.

This rearrangement joins TRBV10-3 to TRBJ2-2; D might be TRBD2 (7 bases). Looked up from germline, CDR1 is ENHRY and CDR2 is SYGVKD. Trimming took off 3 bases at V and 4 bases at J, with 12 bases between the two ends. CDR3 length: 15 amino acids. As DNA, the CDR3 is TGTGCCATCAGTGATGGAGGGGGGGGCACCGGGGAGCTGTTTTTT. Translating gives CAISDGGGGTGELFF.

This clonotype was seen a handful of times. The chain joins TRBV27 to TRBJ1-2, with D unclear. V shed 0 bases and J shed 0 bases, with 5 bases lying between them. CDR3 size: 14 residues. Germline CDR1 MNHEY, CDR2 SMNVEV (reference sequence). The CDR3 nucleotides are TGTGCCAGCAGTTTATCGAGAACTAACTATGGCTACACCTTC. It is translated as CASSLSRTNYGYTF.

This clonotype was recorded a few times. V gene TRBV20-1 combines with J gene TRBJ1-4, with D perhaps matching TRBD1 (6 bases). This CDR3 is 13 amino acids long. With 6 bases removed from V and 5 bases from J, the gap between germline ends came to 13 bases. CDR1 is DFQATT and CDR2 is SNEGSKA in the germline V gene (reference sequence). CDR3 nucleotides: TGCAGTGCAAGCCGGGGGCGCAATGAAAAACTGTTTTTT. Translating gives CSASRGRNEKLFF.

The chain links TRBV6-1 to TRBJ2-5, with 11 positions matching TRBD2. V lost 8 bases to trimming and J lost 1 base; unmatched junction nucleotides: 6. Germline assignment: CDR1 MNHNS and CDR2 SASEGT. The CDR3 has 15 amino acids. The chain's CDR3 is CASRRLAGLQETQYF. In nucleotides, the CDR3 is TGTGCCAGCCGAAGACTAGCGGGACTCCAAGAGACCCAGTACTTC.

The sample holds a few counts of this clonotype. The chain carries TRBV5-1 and TRBJ2-7; perhaps TRBD2 as D (5 bases). The CDR3 sequence is 13 residues long. Per germline, CDR1 SGHRS and CDR2 YFSETQ. Deletions cut 0 bases from V and 3 bases from J, with 7 bases between. The CDR3 spells CASSLETNYEQYF. In DNA, the CDR3 is TGCGCCAGCAGCTTGGAGACTAACTACGAGCAGTACTTC.

The V call is TRBV29-1, the J call TRBJ2-1; 8 nucleotides agree with TRBD1. Germline V CDR1 and CDR2: SQVTM, ANQGSEA. The CDR3 covers 14 residues. V lost 4 bases and J lost 4; bases outside the gene matches: 6. The CDR3 DNA reads TGCAGCGTTGTTACGGACAGGGAATACAATGAGCAGTTCTTC. Residues: CSVVTDREYNEQFF.

This clonotype was seen a few times. The rearrangement joins TRBV4-3 to TRBJ2-1; D may match TRBD1 or TRBD2 (5 bases each). Trimming left V 3 bases short and J 0 bases short, with 15 bases between. The CDR3 covers 17 residues. CDR1 is LGHNA and CDR2 is YSLEER in the germline V gene. The CDR3 protein is CASSQSWGYSSYNEQFF. CDR3 sequence (DNA): TGCGCCAGCAGCCAGTCCTGGGGGTACAGCTCCTACAATGAGCAGTTCTTC.

This clonotype was observed a handful of times. The V and J genes are TRBV27 and TRBJ2-2; TRBD1 matches 7 bases. Trimming cost V 10 bases and J 0 bases; bases outside gene matches: 8. Germline V gene lookup returns CDR1 MNHEY and CDR2 SMNVEV (reference sequence). The CDR3 runs 15 residues. CDR3 nucleotides: TGTGCCACCCGAGCAGGGGGATCGAACACCGGGGAGCTGTTTTTT. This encodes CATRAGGSNTGELFF.

The chain employs TRBV18 and TRBJ2-1; D gene ambiguous. Trimming took off 2 bases at V and 10 bases at J, with 9 bases between the two ends. The CDR3 spans 12 residues. Germline V gene lookup returns CDR1 KGHSH and CDR2 LQKENI. As DNA, the CDR3 is TGTGCCAGCTCACCAATAGGAATAGAGCAGTTCTTC. Translated: CASSPIGIEQFF.

This clonotype has at least ten counts. The V call is TRBV14, the J call TRBJ2-5; tentative D call: TRBD1 (5 bases). The CDR3 runs 12 residues. CDR1 is SGHDN and CDR2 is FVKESK in the germline V gene. Deletions cut 3 bases from V and 5 bases from J, with 7 bases between. CDR3 residues: CASSQGRETQYF. CDR3 bases: TGTGCCAGCAGCCAGGGGCGGGAGACCCAGTACTTC.